This T cell receptor beta chain was identified during a study of blood T cell repertoires in COVID-19. This CDR3 is built from 17 residues. Trimming cost V 5 bases and J 4 bases; bases outside gene matches: 12. Germline V gene lookup returns CDR1 MDHEN and CDR2 SYDVKM. Original processing notes: Estimation of nucleated cell counts was performed using reference gene primer amplification. TCRdb's copy holds only in-frame clones and misses some; the assay was immunoSEQ multiplex PCR. V, J and clone size were drawn from that table, and D and trimming were deduced from the DNA. The sample includes tens of thousands of clones, 86% of them seen just once.

The TCR originated in a man between 60 and 75 years old with acute or convalescent COVID-19. Sequenced sample: peripheral blood. The J gene is TRBJ1-5, the V gene TRBV28, with 9 bases fitting TRBD1. CDR3 DNA: TGTGCCAGCAGTCGGTCCGGGACAGGGATTCGAAATCAGCCCCAGCATTTT. Translating it yields CASSRSGTGIRNQPQHF.